These T cell receptor beta chains were read from a single sample in a study of cytomegalovirus exposure and HLA in healthy donors. This table comes from immunoSEQ multiplex PCR, and its TCRdb copy is limited to in-frame clones, with some not included. The data show roughly 150,000 clones, with about 79% seen just once and 1.5% to 2% held by the top ten. The specimen sequenced was PBMCs. These receptor sequences come from a woman aged 25 to 39 in good health and CMV-seronegative. CDR3s include the opening cysteine and the closing phenylalanine or tryptophan. D genes are given only for firm matches. Rows may omit the clone size; those that give it use once, few, many or a size class.

TRBV7-9,TRBD2,NA,TRBJ2-5,TGTGCCAGCAGCTCGCGGGGGGCCCAAGAGACCCAGTACTTC,CASSSRGAQETQYF
TRBV5-1,TRBD2,NA,TRBJ2-1,TGCGCCAGCAGCTTGTTGGGGCTAGCGGGGGACAATGAGCAGTTCTTC,CASSLLGLAGDNEQFF
TRBV13,TRBD1,NA,TRBJ2-2,TGTGCCAGCAGGGTCAGGGGACAGGGGTTGAACACCGGGGAGCTGTTTTTT,CASRVRGQGLNTGELFF
TRBV9,NA,NA,TRBJ1-2,TGTGCCAGCAGCGCCGACAGGATCCCTAACTATGGCTACACCTTC,CASSADRIPNYGYTF
TRBV19,NA,NA,TRBJ1-4,TGTGCCAGTAGTATAGGCGATCGGGATGGTCGACTGTTTTTT,CASSIGDRDGRLFF
TRBV2,NA,NA,TRBJ1-1,TGTGCCAGCAGTGAAGCAGGGGGTTTCGAAGCTTTCTTT,CASSEAGGFEAFF
TRBV5-1,TRBD2,NA,TRBJ2-5,TGCGCCAGCAGCTTGGCCCCGGGGAGGGCCCAAGAGACCCAGTACTTC,CASSLAPGRAQETQYF
TRBV20-1,TRBD1,NA,TRBJ1-1,TGCAGTGCCCCCGGGACAGTTGAAGCTTTCTTT,CSAPGTVEAFF
TRBV4-1,NA,NA,TRBJ2-7,TGCGCCAGCAGCCAAGATCGAGGCGACGAGCAGTACTTC,CASSQDRGDEQYF
TRBV11-2,NA,NA,TRBJ2-7,TGTGCCAGCAGCGGACTTTCCTACGAGCAGTACTTC,CASSGLSYEQYF
TRBV10-3,NA,NA,TRBJ1-1,TGTGCCATCAGGTCGTCGAACACTGAAGCTTTCTTT,CAIRSSNTEAFF
TRBV6-5,NA,NA,TRBJ1-6,TGTGCCAGCAGTTACAACCAGGGGAGTTCACCCCTCCACTTT,CASSYNQGSSPLHF
TRBV13,TRBD2,few,TRBJ2-7,TGTGCCAGCAGCCCCCGGCGGGGACTAGCGGGGAGGACTAGCTCCTACGAGCAGTACTTC,CASSPRRGLAGRTSSYEQYF
TRBV29-1,NA,few,TRBJ1-2,TGCAGCGTTCCCCGAGCGACGGTCCTAGATTATGGCTACACCTTC,CSVPRATVLDYGYTF